This T cell receptor (beta chain) originates from a study of cytomegalovirus exposure and HLA in healthy donors. About this clone itself: Its specificity is not known.

General study points: As a later analysis revealed, most CMV-associated TCR beta chains appeared HLA-restricted.

In the PCR, 60 Vbeta and 13 Jbeta primers were used. TCRdb's table, derived via immunoSEQ multiplex PCR, lists solely in-frame clones and lacks some. Its listing shows 220,000 or so clones. CDR3 length: 15 residues. Germline-derived CDR1 and CDR2 are SGHAT and FQNNGV. After removal of 5 bases from V and 1 base from J, the junction contained 0 bases not matched to a gene. This TCR was recovered from a girl between 2 and 10 years old in good health and CMV-seropositive. Sequencing input: PBMCs. The chain links TRBV11-2 to TRBJ2-3; 13 nucleotides match TRBD2. CDR3 sequence (DNA): TGTGCCAGCAGCACTAGCGGGGGGGGCACAGATACGCAGTATTTT. Protein sequence: CASSTSGGGTDTQYF.